This paragraph reports one TCR beta chain. Two negative PCRs, clearance, or symptom resolution were required of recovered Cohort 3 donors. The V gene's germline CDR1 is SGDLS and CDR2 YYNGEE. The CDR3 is 18 residues long. Trimming took off 4 bases at V and 0 bases at J, with 21 bases between the two ends. The data derive from a study of blood T cell repertoires in COVID-19. In the original workflow: The assay estimated nucleated cells by amplifying reference gene primers. Clones were read by immunoSEQ multiplex PCR, and TCRdb kept only the in-frame ones, dropping some. The V and J calls and clone size were taken over from that table, and D and trimming were inferred from the DNA. The sample lists more than 110,000 clones, almost 80% seen once, with roughly 2.9% in the top ten.

The receptor's source is a woman in her fifties or sixties who had recovered from COVID-19. Sequencing input: PBMCs or T cells enriched from blood (not recorded which). The chain recombines TRBV9 with TRBJ2-3; a possible D gene is TRBD1 (6 bases). The CDR3 spells CASSPSPGALSSTDTQYF. The CDR3 DNA follows: TGTGCCAGCAGCCCTTCCCCAGGGGCCCTCTCCAGCACAGATACGCAGTATTTT.